A single sample is the source of the 8 T cell receptor beta chains below, sequenced in a study of Tregs in tolerant kidney transplant recipients. Here immunoSEQ multiplex PCR was the method, and the copy in TCRdb shows in-frame clones only, minus some. The listing contains around 48,000 clones. This material consisted of CD4+ T cells from blood, taken before the transplant. The receptors shown here come from a human donor who received a combined kidney and bone marrow transplant.

Note on this clone: The missing CDR3 end, 3 residues past where the read stops, is filled in from the germline J gene. This rearrangement joins TRBV20-1 to TRBJ1-6; maybe TRBD1 (6 bases). This CDR3 contains 15 residues. V was clipped by 6 bases and J by 0 bases, with 12 bases between them. Germline-derived CDR1 and CDR2 are DFQATT and SNEGSKA (reference sequence). CDR3: CSALTGSSYNSPLHF. The part of the CDR3 DNA that was read is TGCAGTGCCCTGACAGGCAGCTCCTATAATTCACCC.

Concerning this clone itself: Read data end 3 residues before the CDR3 end; the end is taken from the germline J gene. This chain connects TRBV18 to TRBJ1-4, with 8 nucleotides matching TRBD1. The CDR3 extends over 17 amino acids. V was clipped by 0 bases and J by 4 bases; unmatched bases: 7. Per germline, CDR1 KGHSH and CDR2 LQKENI. CDR3 DNA, as far as it was read: TGTGCCAGCTCACCACCGTTAGGACAGGGCCATAATGAAAAA. It yields the protein CASSPPLGQGHNEK. Given in full, the CDR3 is CASSPPLGQGHNEKLFF.

Notes on this clone: The read terminates 3 residues ahead of where the CDR3 ends, so the germline J gene completes it. The V and J genes are TRBV18 and TRBJ1-2, with a possible D match to TRBD1 (6 bases). Looked up from germline, CDR1 is KGHSH and CDR2 is LQKENI. This CDR3 has 14 residues. The CDR3 sequence: CASSPSTGPRGYTF. The DNA read from the CDR3 is TGTGCCAGCTCACCTTCGACAGGCCCGCGGGGC.

Regarding this clone: The sequenced fragment ends 3 residues before the CDR3 boundary, so the rest is inferred from the germline J gene. The V and J genes are TRBV19 and TRBJ2-3; 7 bases map to TRBD2. With V trimmed by 3 bases and J by 2 bases, 5 bases remained unmatched. Germline V gives CDR1 LNHDA, CDR2 SQIVND (reference sequence). This CDR3 region has 15 residues. CDR3 bases read: TGTGCCAGTAGTATTGGCGGGAGACTCACAGATACG. Translating it yields CASSIGGRLTDT. The entire CDR3 reads CASSIGGRLTDTQYF.

A word on this clone: The read terminates 3 residues before the CDR3 end, so the remaining end is supplied by the germline J gene. This rearrangement joins TRBV7-3 to TRBJ2-2; 8 bases map to TRBD2. After removal of 5 bases from V and 5 bases from J, the junction contained 10 bases not matched to a gene. CDR3 length: 16 residues. Germline CDR1 and CDR2: SGHTA and FQGTGA. CDR3 bases read: TGTGCCAGCAGCAGCTCCGGGACTAGGGAAACCGGGGAG. It is translated as CASSSSGTRETGE. The full CDR3 reads CASSSSGTRETGELFF.

Turning to this clone: With the read ending 3 residues before the CDR3 end, the germline J gene is used to fill in that end. The gene calls are TRBV19 and TRBJ2-1, with unresolved D. The ends were cut back, 5 bases at V and 3 bases at J, with 17 bases in the middle. The CDR3 sequence is 16 residues long. The germline V gene encodes CDR1 LNHDA and CDR2 SQIVND (reference sequence). The CDR3: CASSPIGLGFYNEQFF. The covered CDR3 bases are TGTGCCAGTAGTCCTATAGGTTTGGGCTTCTACAATGAG.

A remark on this clone: The DNA ends 3 residues before the CDR3 does, and the rest of the CDR3 is filled in from the germline J gene. V usage is TRBV20-1 and J usage is TRBJ2-1; 7 nucleotides match TRBD2. This CDR3 spans 14 amino acids. From germline, CDR1 is DFQATT and CDR2 SNEGSKA (reference sequence). The junction had 13 bases not matched to a gene; V was cut back by 6 bases and J by 8 bases. The DNA read from the CDR3 is TGCAGTGCCGTAGGGCGGGAGTTTATGGATGAG. Translated, it gives CSAVGREFMDE. The entire CDR3 sequence reads CSAVGREFMDEQFF.

To note about this clone: From the germline J gene comes the end of the CDR3, since the read stops 3 residues before it. This sequence joins TRBV2 and TRBJ1-1; D unclear. This CDR3 is built from 12 residues. V shed 7 bases and J shed 3 bases, with 9 bases lying between them. CDR1 is SNHLY, CDR2 FYNNEI, per germline. The covered CDR3 bases are TGTGCCAGCACTACGGACTACACTGAA. Translating gives CASTTDYTE. The entire CDR3 sequence reads CASTTDYTEAFF.